This T cell receptor (beta chain) was found in a study of memory CD4+ T cells and cytomegalovirus serostatus. The wider study: Of the healthy Belgian adults, fewer than 10 were CMV seropositive and around 22 seronegative.

Trimming cost V 2 bases and J 2 bases, with 8 bases left between them. Germline CDR1 reads MNHEY; CDR2 reads SVGAGI. This CDR3 comprises 14 residues. The data were produced by immunoSEQ multiplex PCR, yet TCRdb's version contains in-frame clones alone and is incomplete. The sample includes some 46,000 clones, under 85% of them seen just once. As regards this clone: Its specificity is not known.

General study results and limits: Repertoires predicted CMV serostatus with median bootstrapped AUC of approximately 0.94.

Single viable CD3+CD4+CD8-CD45RO+ cells were sorted as the memory CD4+ T cells. Serostatus was set by detecting CMV pp150, pp28, p38, p52 IgG. Total CD4+ T cells were enriched by CD4 positive selection. Material for sequencing was memory CD4+ T cells from blood. This TCR came from an adult in good health and CMV-seronegative. V and J are TRBV6-5 and TRBJ2-3; unclear D gene. Written as DNA, the CDR3 is TGTGCCAGCAGTTACGACATGGACACAGATACGCAGTATTTT. As protein: CASSYDMDTDTQYF.